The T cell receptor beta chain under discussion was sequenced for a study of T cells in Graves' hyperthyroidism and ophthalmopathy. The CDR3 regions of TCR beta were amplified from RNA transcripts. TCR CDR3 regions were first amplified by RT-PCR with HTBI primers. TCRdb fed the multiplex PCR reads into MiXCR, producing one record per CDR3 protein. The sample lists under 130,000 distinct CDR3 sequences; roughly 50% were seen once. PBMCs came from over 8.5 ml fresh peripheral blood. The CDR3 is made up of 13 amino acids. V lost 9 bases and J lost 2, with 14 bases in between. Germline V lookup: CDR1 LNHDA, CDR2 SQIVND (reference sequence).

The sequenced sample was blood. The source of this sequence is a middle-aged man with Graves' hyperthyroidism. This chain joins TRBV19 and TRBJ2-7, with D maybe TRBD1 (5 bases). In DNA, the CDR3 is TGTGCCAGCAGCTTGGGGCTAGCCTACGAGCAGTACTTC. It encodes CASSLGLAYEQYF.